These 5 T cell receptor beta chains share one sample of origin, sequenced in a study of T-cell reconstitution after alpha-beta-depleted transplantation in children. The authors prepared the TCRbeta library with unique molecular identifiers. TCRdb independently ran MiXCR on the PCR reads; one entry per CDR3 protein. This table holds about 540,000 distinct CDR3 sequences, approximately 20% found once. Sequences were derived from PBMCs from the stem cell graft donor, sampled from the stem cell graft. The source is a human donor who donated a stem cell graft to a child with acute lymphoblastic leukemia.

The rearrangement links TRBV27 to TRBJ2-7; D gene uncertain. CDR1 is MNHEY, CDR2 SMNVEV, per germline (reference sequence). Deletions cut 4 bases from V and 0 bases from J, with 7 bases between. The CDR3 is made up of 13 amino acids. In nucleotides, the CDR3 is TGTGCCAGCAGTTATCGGACCTCCTACGAGCAGTACTTC. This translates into CASSYRTSYEQYF.

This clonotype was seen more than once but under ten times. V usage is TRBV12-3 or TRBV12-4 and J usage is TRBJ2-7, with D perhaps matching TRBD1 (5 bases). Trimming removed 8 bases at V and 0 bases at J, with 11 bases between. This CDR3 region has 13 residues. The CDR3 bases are TGTGCCAGCGCCTGGGGCAACTCCTACGAGCAGTACTTC. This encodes CASAWGNSYEQYF.

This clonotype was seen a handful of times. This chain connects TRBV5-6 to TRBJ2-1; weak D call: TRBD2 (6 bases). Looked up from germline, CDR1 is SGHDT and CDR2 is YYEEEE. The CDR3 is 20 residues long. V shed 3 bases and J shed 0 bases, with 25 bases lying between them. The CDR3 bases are TGTGCCAGCAGCTCCGGAGGGACTCAAGGCGTCTCGAGCTCCTACAATGAGCAGTTCTTC. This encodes CASSSGGTQGVSSSYNEQFF.

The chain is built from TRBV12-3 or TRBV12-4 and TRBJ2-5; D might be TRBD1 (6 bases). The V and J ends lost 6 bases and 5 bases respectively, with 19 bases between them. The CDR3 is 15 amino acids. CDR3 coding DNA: TGTGCCAGCAGCACCGCAGGGGTTCAGAAGGAGACCCAGTACTTC. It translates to CASSTAGVQKETQYF.

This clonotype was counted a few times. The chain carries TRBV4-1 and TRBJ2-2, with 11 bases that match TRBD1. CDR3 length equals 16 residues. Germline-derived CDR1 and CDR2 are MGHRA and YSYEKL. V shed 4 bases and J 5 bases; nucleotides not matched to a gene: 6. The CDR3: CASSLSGTGGTGELFF. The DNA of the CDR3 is TGCGCCAGCAGCCTATCCGGGACAGGGGGTACCGGGGAGCTGTTTTTT.